This T cell receptor beta chain was obtained from a study of regulatory T cells in long-lasting Graves disease. Whole-study findings and limits: TRBV28, TRBJ1-2 and TRBJ2-5 were favored in persistent disease.

Both iRepertoire HTBI primers and Arm-PCR of CDR3 regions were used to build the TCR beta libraries. From the multiplex PCR reads, TCRdb called clonotypes with MiXCR, one entry per CDR3 protein. This sample has roughly 610,000 distinct CDR3 sequences, with 15% to 20% found just once. CDR1 SGHVS and CDR2 FNYEAQ come from the germline V gene. J gave up 5 bases and V 5 bases, and 11 bases lay outside the gene matches. The CDR3 totals 17 residues. There are a few counts of this clonotype. Its antigen is unidentified. Time point meaning: newly diagnosed GD, antithyroid drugs for less than 3 months. Following extraction of RNA from PBMCs, that RNA was used to make the TCR library. These same data were also listed under a study on T cells in Graves' hyperthyroidism and ophthalmopathy. From that second work: Blood held most thyroid clonotypes expanded above 0.001 frequency.

The chain couples TRBV7-6 to TRBJ2-1; TRBD2 matches at 11 bases. The origin of this receptor is a woman aged 25-40 years with Graves disease. Material: peripheral blood mononuclear cells (PBMCs), obtained at new diagnosis, from a patient treated with antithyroid drugs. CDR3 coding DNA: TGTGCCAGCAGCCATAGCGGGAGGGTTTTCGGGCACAATGAGCAGTTCTTC. Residues: CASSHSGRVFGHNEQFF.